The next 7 T cell receptor beta chains were all read from a single sample in a study of OX40 agonist ivuxolimab in advanced cancers. This table comes from immunoSEQ multiplex PCR, and its TCRdb copy is limited to in-frame clones, with some not included. The sample carries about 66,000 clones, 86% recorded once. The sequencing used CD4+ or CD8+ T cells sorted from blood, collected in a trial of the OX40 agonist ivuxolimab. These receptors were collected from an adult with an advanced solid tumor such as melanoma, head and neck, liver or kidney cancer.

The chain joins TRBV27 to TRBJ1-2; D call uncertain. This CDR3 spans 14 amino acids. V lost 3 bases to trimming and J lost 1 base, with 9 bases between them. Per the germline V gene, CDR1 is MNHEY and CDR2 is SMNVEV (reference sequence). CDR3 sequence: CASSLGRSNYGYTF. DNA for the CDR3: TGTGCCAGCAGTTTGGGTCGGAGTAACTATGGCTACACCTTC.

The chain uses TRBV7-3 and TRBJ2-4; D is perhaps TRBD2 (6 bases). Germline CDR1 and CDR2: SGHTA and FQGTGA. The CDR3 consists of 16 residues. Trimming shortened V by 5 bases and J by 7 bases, and 21 bases separated the two germline ends. CDR3 in amino acids: CASSPIGRESGNIQYF. The DNA of the CDR3 is TGTGCCAGCAGCCCTATAGGCAGGGAGAGCGGGAACATTCAGTACTTC.

This clone was found once. The rearrangement links TRBV7-8 to TRBJ1-5, with D perhaps TRBD1 (5 bases). The CDR3 runs to 13 residues. V lost 4 bases and J lost 4, with 8 bases in between. CDR1 and CDR2 from the germline V gene are SGHVS and FQNEAQ. CDR3 nucleotide sequence: TGTGCCAGCAGCTCCGACAGAAATCAGCCCCAGCATTTT. It codes for CASSSDRNQPQHF.

The chain has TRBV7-2 and TRBJ1-1; no reliable D call. V was clipped by 1 base and J by 9 bases, with 15 bases between them. The CDR3 runs 14 residues. Germline values: CDR1 SGHTA, CDR2 FQGNSA. The CDR3 protein is CASSLVQSGVKAFF. In DNA, the CDR3 is TGTGCCAGCAGCTTAGTCCAGTCCGGGGTAAAAGCTTTCTTT. The full variable domain, rest sourced from reference TRBV7-2 and TRBJ1-1, is GAGVSQSPSNKVTEKGKDVELRCDPISGHTALYWYRQSLGQGLEFLIYFQGNSAPDKSGLPSDRFSAERTGGSVSTLTIQRTQQEDSAVYLCASSLVQSGVKAFFGQGTRLTVV.

V gene TRBV19 combines with J gene TRBJ1-2; possibly TRBD1 for D (5 bases). V was cut by 1 base and J by 4 bases, with 13 bases left in between. Germline values: CDR1 LNHDA, CDR2 SQIVND (reference sequence). The CDR3 extends over 15 amino acids. The CDR3 loop reads CASSIGQPRAYGYTF. The CDR3 DNA reads TGTGCCAGTAGTATAGGACAGCCTCGGGCCTATGGCTACACCTTC.

The chain carries TRBV4-1 and TRBJ1-2, with 9 bases fitting TRBD1. The germline CDR1 and CDR2 sequences are MGHRA and YSYEKL. V shed 1 base, J shed 5 bases, and the junction held 8 bases outside the gene matches. This CDR3 spans 16 amino acids. The chain's CDR3 is CASSQVAATGGYGYTF. As DNA, the CDR3 is TGCGCCAGCAGCCAAGTCGCCGCGACAGGGGGATATGGCTACACCTTC.

DNA for the CDR3: TGCGCCAGCAGCAGCACGGGGACAGGGGCTTCCTACGAGCAGTACTTC. Its translation is CASSSTGTGASYEQYF. The chain is built from TRBV5-1 and TRBJ2-7; TRBD1 agrees at 10 bases. Trimming removed 4 bases from V and 1 base from J; junction bases left unmatched: 8. The CDR3 extends over 16 amino acids. The germline V gene encodes CDR1 SGHRS and CDR2 YFSETQ.